Below, 18 T cell receptor beta chains from the same sample are listed, as sequenced in a study of cytomegalovirus exposure and HLA in healthy donors (dated by TCRdb to 2017 to 2019). The library relied on the immunoSEQ multiplex PCR assay. As stored in TCRdb, this immuneACCESS dataset retains in-frame rearrangements with V and J assigned. A fraction of the clones does not appear; measured against another copy, unresolved V genes explain less than half of the discrepancy, and the remainder lacks a known reason. The sample contains 60,000 to 90,000 clones, approximately 86% of them found a single time. Of the sample, about 3% is held by the ten largest clones. Sequenced input: PBMCs. The receptors shown here come from a man in his thirties or forties in good health and CMV-seronegative.

The CDR3 region is CASRSEAGYNEQFF. DNA of the CDR3: TGTGCCAGCAGGTCGGAGGCGGGTTACAATGAGCAGTTCTTC. The V gene is TRBV2, the J gene TRBJ2-1; TRBD2 is a possible D gene (5 bases). Trimming took 6 bases from V and 4 from J, leaving 13 bases between them. Germline V gives CDR1 SNHLY, CDR2 FYNNEI. The CDR3 runs to 14 residues.

This clone occurred once. This sequence joins TRBV4-3 and TRBJ2-1, with 11 bases lining up with TRBD2. Trimming cost V 1 base and J 7 bases; bases outside gene matches: 12. CDR3 length: 18 residues. Germline V gives CDR1 LGHNA, CDR2 YSLEER. The CDR3 DNA is TGCGCCAGCAGCCAAGGATTTAGCGGGAGGGCCAGGGTGAATGAGCAGTTCTTC. Encoded protein: CASSQGFSGRARVNEQFF.

The genes are TRBV4-2 and TRBJ2-1, with TRBD2 matching 7 bases. Germline lookup yields CDR1 LGHNA and CDR2 YNFKEQ. The CDR3 extends over 17 amino acids. V lost 1 base, J lost 0 bases, and 6 bases stayed unmatched. The CDR3 nucleotides read TGTGCCAGCAGCCAAGTAATAGCGGGTGACTCCTACAATGAGCAGTTCTTC. It encodes CASSQVIAGDSYNEQFF.

This chain joins TRBV4-1 and TRBJ2-7; the match to TRBD2 covers 9 bases. This CDR3 region has 15 residues. V trimming: 0 bases; J trimming: 7 bases; junction bases outside the gene matches: 7. CDR1 and CDR2 from the germline V gene are MGHRA and YSYEKL. CDR3 amino acids: CASSQEGAGGPEQYF. CDR3 coding DNA: TGCGCCAGCAGCCAAGAGGGAGCGGGGGGTCCAGAGCAGTACTTC.

This rearrangement joins TRBV4-1 to TRBJ2-7; 10 nucleotides match TRBD1. V shed 4 bases and J 7 bases; nucleotides not matched to a gene: 7. Germline CDR1 MGHRA, CDR2 YSYEKL. The CDR3 runs 14 residues. The CDR3, as DNA: TGCGCCAGCAGCCCGCGACAGGGGGCGGGGGAGCAGTACTTC. Translation gives CASSPRQGAGEQYF.

This sequence joins TRBV9 and TRBJ2-3; 9 bases line up with TRBD1. Germline-derived CDR1 and CDR2 are SGDLS and YYNGEE. The V segment lost 0 bases and the J segment 3 bases; nucleotides outside the gene matches: 5. The CDR3 is 16 residues long. CDR3 DNA: TGTGCCAGCAGCGTAGCAGGGACAGGGTTTACAGATACGCAGTATTTT. Its translation is CASSVAGTGFTDTQYF.

This chain uses TRBV4-3 with TRBJ2-7; the D is unclear. Germline V gene data show CDR1 as LGHNA and CDR2 as YSLEER. V shed 4 bases and J shed 0 bases, with 13 bases lying between them. The CDR3 covers 15 residues. The CDR3 loop is CASSPDHAVSYEQYF. CDR3 bases: TGCGCCAGCAGCCCGGATCATGCGGTCTCCTACGAGCAGTACTTC.

The gene calls are TRBV4-1 and TRBJ1-4, with D possibly being TRBD1 (6 bases). V was shortened by 6 bases and J by 4 bases, with 15 bases between the two germline ends. CDR3 size: 15 residues. Germline V gene lookup returns CDR1 MGHRA and CDR2 YSYEKL. CDR3 protein: CASRRVGGSNEKLFF. In nucleotides, the CDR3 is TGCGCCAGCAGACGGGTAGGGGGTAGTAATGAAAAACTGTTTTTT.

The genes are TRBV5-5 and TRBJ1-3, with D hard to call. The ends were cut back, 1 base at V and 3 bases at J, with 11 bases in the middle. Germline-derived CDR1 and CDR2 are SGHKS and YYEKEE (reference sequence). CDR3 length: 15 residues. In DNA, the CDR3 is TGTGCCAGCAGCTTGTCAGGTGGGCTTGGAAACACCATATATTTT. The encoded protein is CASSLSGGLGNTIYF.

The J gene is TRBJ2-5, the V gene TRBV5-1, with D perhaps TRBD2 (5 bases). The CDR3 runs to 14 residues. CDR1 and CDR2 (germline): SGHRS, YFSETQ. V dropped 2 bases and J dropped 2 bases, with 10 bases sitting between them. The CDR3 sequence: CASSFFGVQETQYF. CDR3 nucleotides: TGCGCCAGCAGCTTTTTCGGGGTACAAGAGACCCAGTACTTC.

This clone was detected once. The rearrangement uses TRBV5-4 and TRBJ2-3, with 8 positions matching TRBD2. This CDR3 comprises 15 residues. The germline V gene encodes CDR1 SGHNT and CDR2 YYREEE (reference sequence). V dropped 2 bases and J dropped 5; count of bases not matched to a gene: 7. The CDR3 DNA reads TGTGCCAGCAGCTTTGGCGGGAGGATGAAAGATACGCAGTATTTT. Amino acids: CASSFGGRMKDTQYF.

On this clone itself: One end of the junction fails to match germline, which may point to a read error. This chain links TRBV7-2 with TRBJ1-2, with D possibly matching TRBD1 (5 bases). The CDR3 has 15 amino acids. Germline V gene data show CDR1 as SGHTA and CDR2 as FQGNSA. Here the CDR3 DNA reads TGTGCCAGCAGCGTAGCCTCCGGGGGGATGACTGGCTACACCTTC. Its translation: CASSVASGGMTGYTF.

The chain carries TRBV6-5 and TRBJ1-1, with 9 positions matching TRBD1. V trimming: 6 bases; J trimming: 3 bases; junction bases outside the gene matches: 5. CDR1 is MNHEY, CDR2 SVGAGI, per germline. This CDR3 has 14 residues. CDR3 in amino acids: CASRRQGEYTEAFF. The CDR3 nucleotides read TGTGCCAGCAGGAGACAGGGGGAATACACTGAAGCTTTCTTT.

This clone came up once. The chain is built from TRBV11-2 and TRBJ2-7, with a possible D match to TRBD2 (7 bases). V was cut by 1 base and J by 5 bases, with 18 bases left in between. Per the germline V gene, CDR1 is SGHAT and CDR2 is FQNNGV. This CDR3 region has 16 residues. As DNA, the CDR3 is TGTGCCAGCAGCTTAGTATGGTCCGGGGGGCAGGACGAGCAGTACTTC. It codes for CASSLVWSGGQDEQYF.

The chain uses TRBV4-2 and TRBJ1-4, with D tentatively TRBD1 (5 bases). This CDR3 contains 15 residues. Per germline, CDR1 LGHNA and CDR2 YNFKEQ. The germline V and J ends were trimmed by 2 bases and 8 bases, with 15 bases remaining between them. As DNA, the CDR3 is TGTGCCAGCAGCCAACCGTTCTCAGGGTACGAAAAACTGTTTTTT. Protein product: CASSQPFSGYEKLFF.

V is TRBV4-1 and J is TRBJ2-4; tentatively, D is TRBD1 (6 bases). Germline CDR1 MGHRA, CDR2 YSYEKL. The CDR3 loop spans 15 amino acids. Trimming removed 3 bases at V and 1 base at J, with 10 bases between. CDR3 sequence reads: CASSQNDRAKNIQYF. CDR3 bases: TGCGCCAGCAGCCAGAATGACAGGGCCAAAAACATTCAGTACTTC.

The genes are TRBV7-3 and TRBJ2-7; 8 bases are shared with TRBD1. The germline V gene has CDR1 SGHTA and CDR2 FQGTGA. This CDR3 spans 13 amino acids. CDR3 in DNA: TGTGCGCAGCGGTCGGACAGGGAATGCGAGCAGTACTTC. Its protein product is CAQRSDRECEQYF.

The chain couples TRBV19 to TRBJ1-2; 7 bases agree with TRBD1. Germline loops: CDR1 LNHDA, CDR2 SQIVND (reference sequence). The CDR3 has 15 residues. The ends lost 5 bases at V and 4 bases at J; junction bases unmatched: 10. The CDR3 coding sequence is TGTGCCAGTAGTGTTCCCGGAGGGGGCTTCTATGGCTACACCTTC. It encodes CASSVPGGGFYGYTF.